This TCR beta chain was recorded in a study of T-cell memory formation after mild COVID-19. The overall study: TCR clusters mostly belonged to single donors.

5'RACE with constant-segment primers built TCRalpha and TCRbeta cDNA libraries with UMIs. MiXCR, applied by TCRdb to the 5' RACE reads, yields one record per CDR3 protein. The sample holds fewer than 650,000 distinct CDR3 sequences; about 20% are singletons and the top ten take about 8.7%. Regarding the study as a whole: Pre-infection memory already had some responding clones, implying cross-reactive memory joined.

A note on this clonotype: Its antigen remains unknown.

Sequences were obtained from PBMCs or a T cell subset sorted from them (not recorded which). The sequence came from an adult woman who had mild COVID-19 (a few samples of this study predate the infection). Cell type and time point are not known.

Written as DNA, the CDR3 is TGTGCCACCAGCGACAGGGGGCAACAGCCCCAGCATTTT. Translated, it gives CATSDRGQQPQHF. V is TRBV24-1 and J is TRBJ1-5; 10 bases fit TRBD1. V was clipped by 7 bases and J by 7 bases; unmatched bases: 3. The CDR3 spans 13 residues. Germline CDR1 KGHDR, CDR2 SFDVKD.